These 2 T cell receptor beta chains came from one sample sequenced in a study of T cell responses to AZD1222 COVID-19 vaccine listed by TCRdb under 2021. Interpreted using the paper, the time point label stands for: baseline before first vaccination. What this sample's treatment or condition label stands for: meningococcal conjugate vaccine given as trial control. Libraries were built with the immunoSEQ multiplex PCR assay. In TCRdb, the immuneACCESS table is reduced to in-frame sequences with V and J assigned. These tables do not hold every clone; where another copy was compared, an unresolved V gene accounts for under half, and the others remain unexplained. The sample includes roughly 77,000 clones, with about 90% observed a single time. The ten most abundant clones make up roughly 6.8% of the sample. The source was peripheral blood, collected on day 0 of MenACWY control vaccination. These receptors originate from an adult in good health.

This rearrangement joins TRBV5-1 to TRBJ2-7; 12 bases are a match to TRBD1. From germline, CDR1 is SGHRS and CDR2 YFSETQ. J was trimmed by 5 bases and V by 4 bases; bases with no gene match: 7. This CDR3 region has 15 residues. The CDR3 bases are TGCGCCAGCAGCCGGGGAGGGACAGGGGGCGACGAGCAGTACTTC. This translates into CASSRGGTGGDEQYF.

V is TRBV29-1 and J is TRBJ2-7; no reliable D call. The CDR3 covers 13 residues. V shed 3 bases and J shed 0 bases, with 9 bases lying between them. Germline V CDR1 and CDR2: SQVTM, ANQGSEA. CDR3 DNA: TGCAGCGTTGAGTCAGCCTTCTCCTACGAGCAGTACTTC. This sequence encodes CSVESAFSYEQYF.